These T cell receptor beta chains were read from a single sample in a study of T cell responses to AZD1222 COVID-19 vaccine. Assay used: immunoSEQ multiplex PCR; TCRdb lists only in-frame clones, some missing. The sample holds 65,000 to 75,000 clones, around 80% seen once. Sequencing was performed on peripheral blood, taken on day 0 of AZD1222 vaccination. These receptors were obtained from an adult in good health. The CDR3 runs from the conserved cysteine through the conserved F or W. Each record gives: J gene, clone size, D gene, V gene, CDR3 DNA, CDR3 protein. A D gene is named only where the DNA matches it firmly. The size entry is marked missing in some rows and otherwise reads once, few, many or a size class.

>TRBJ2-7|once|TRBD2|TRBV19
TGTGCCAGTAGTATATGGGGGGGCTCCTACGAGCAGTACTTC
CASSIWGGSYEQYF
>TRBJ2-3|-|-|TRBV9
TGTGCCAGCAGCGTTTGGAGGGACGCCACAGATACGCAGTATTTT
CASSVWRDATDTQYF
>TRBJ1-4|few|TRBD1|TRBV6-6
TGTGCCAGCACCAGAAGAGGGACAGACCGCCTCCAAAAACTGTTTTTT
CASTRRGTDRLQKLFF
>TRBJ1-1|-|TRBD1|TRBV28
TGTGCCAGCAGTTTTCCGCCCGGGACAGGGGACACTGAAGCTTTCTTT
CASSFPPGTGDTEAFF
>TRBJ1-1|few|-|TRBV4-2
TGTGCCAGCAGCCAAGGTAGGAACATAATGAACACTGAAGCTTTCTTT
CASSQGRNIMNTEAFF
>TRBJ2-3|once|TRBD1|TRBV6-5
TGTGCCAGCAGGCAACAGGGGGCTCGCACAGATACGCAGTATTTT
CASRQQGARTDTQYF
>TRBJ2-4|-|-|TRBV9
TGTGCCAGCAGCTCGGGGATAGCCAAAAACATTCAGTACTTC
CASSSGIAKNIQYF
>TRBJ1-4|once|-|TRBV5-1
TGCGCCAGCAGCTTAGGTCTCGCAACTAATGAAAAACTGTTTTTT
CASSLGLATNEKLFF
>TRBJ1-1|-|-|TRBV28
TGTGCCAGCAGTTTCAGGTTGAACACTGAAGCTTTCTTT
CASSFRLNTEAFF
>TRBJ2-1|-|TRBD2|TRBV27
TGTGCCAGCAGTTCGGGACTAGCGGGGGCTGAGCAGTTCTTC
CASSSGLAGAEQFF
>TRBJ2-3|few|-|TRBV18
TGTGCCAGCTCCGGGAGCCCCACAGATACGCAGTATTTT
CASSGSPTDTQYF
>TRBJ2-7|-|-|TRBV11-2
TGTGCCAGCAGCTTAGAGACCACGTACGAGCAGTACTTC
CASSLETTYEQYF
>TRBJ1-1|-|-|TRBV7-2
TGTGCCAGCAGCTTACACGGATACGGGACCTTGAGCATGAACACTGAAGCTTTCTTT
CASSLHGYGTLSMNTEAFF
>TRBJ1-6|-|-|TRBV6-2/TRBV6-3
TGTGCCAGCAGCCGCGTAAGGGAGGTGACGGATTCACCCCTCCACTTT
CASSRVREVTDSPLHF
>TRBJ1-5|-|-|TRBV10-2
TGCGCCAGCAGTGCCAGGGTGGGCAATCAGCCCCAGCATTTT
CASSARVGNQPQHF
>TRBJ2-3|-|-|TRBV6-2/TRBV6-3
TGTGCCAGCAGTTACGGGGACACCGACACAGATACGCAGTATTTT
CASSYGDTDTDTQYF
>TRBJ1-2|-|-|TRBV12-3/TRBV12-4
TGTGCCAGCAATACTGACAGGTCCGAGGGCTACACCTTC
CASNTDRSEGYTF
>TRBJ2-7|-|-|TRBV27
TGTGCCAGCAGTCCCTCCTCCGCGGGATACGAGCAGTACTTC
CASSPSSAGYEQYF
>TRBJ1-2|few|TRBD1|TRBV7-2
TGTGCCAGCAGCTTACAAGACAGGGGGCTAAACTATGGCTACACCTTC
CASSLQDRGLNYGYTF
>TRBJ1-3|-|-|TRBV12-3/TRBV12-4
TGTGCCAGCAGTTTTTCTGGAAACACCATATATTTT
CASSFSGNTIYF
>TRBJ1-3|-|-|TRBV7-3
TGTGCCAGCAGCTTAGGGGGAAGCGGCTCTGGAAACACCATATATTTT
CASSLGGSGSGNTIYF
>TRBJ2-1|-|-|TRBV11-2
TGTGCCAGCAGCTCCCTTTTCACGGCAGGGACTGAGGATGAGCAGTTCTTC
CASSSLFTAGTEDEQFF
>TRBJ2-3|-|TRBD2|TRBV7-2
TGTGCCAGCAGCCCTAGCGGACGCACAGATACGCAGTATTTT
CASSPSGRTDTQYF
>TRBJ1-1|-|-|TRBV4-2
TGTGCCAGCAGCCATTGGGGTACTGAAGCTTTCTTT
CASSHWGTEAFF
>TRBJ1-1|-|-|TRBV6-6
TGTGCCAGCAGCCCACAGGGCGGAACTGAAGCTTTCTTT
CASSPQGGTEAFF
>TRBJ2-2|-|-|TRBV7-2
TGTGCCAGCATCGTCGGAGCGACAGTCACCGGGGAGCTGTTTTTT
CASIVGATVTGELFF
>TRBJ2-7|-|-|TRBV5-8
TGTGCCAGCAGCGAGGAGACAGTATCCTACGAGCAGTACTTC
CASSEETVSYEQYF
>TRBJ1-2|-|TRBD1|TRBV27
TGTGCCAGCAGTTTCGGGGACAGGGTATCTGGCTACACCTTC
CASSFGDRVSGYTF
>TRBJ1-5|once|-|TRBV19
TGTGCCAGTAGTTACGACAGGAAAAATGATCAGCCCCAGCATTTT
CASSYDRKNDQPQHF
>TRBJ2-1|-|TRBD2|TRBV5-4
TGTGCCAGCAGCCCCCGGGCGGGAGGGAACAATGAGCAGTTCTTC
CASSPRAGGNNEQFF
>TRBJ2-2|-|TRBD2|TRBV7-3
TGTGCCAGCAGCTTAAGGGGACTAGCGGGAGGATATAGCACCGGGGAGCTGTTTTTT
CASSLRGLAGGYSTGELFF
>TRBJ2-5|-|-|TRBV30
TGTGCCTGGAGCGACGGATCCGGGCGAGAGACCCAGTACTTC
CAWSDGSGRETQYF
>TRBJ1-5|-|-|TRBV18
TGTGCCAGCTCACCAGGGTATAGCAATCAGCCCCAGCATTTT
CASSPGYSNQPQHF
>TRBJ2-1|-|-|TRBV4-3
TGCGCCAGCAGCCCTTCGGCGGACACCTACAATGAGCAGTTCTTC
CASSPSADTYNEQFF
>TRBJ2-1|once|-|TRBV18
TGTGCCAGCTCACCACCTCAACGGAGTGAAAATGAGCAGTTCTTC
CASSPPQRSENEQFF
>TRBJ2-7|-|-|TRBV2
TGTGCCAGCGGGTCCATGTTCTACGAGCAGTACTTC
CASGSMFYEQYF
>TRBJ2-3|-|TRBD2|TRBV9
TGTGCCAGCAGCCCAACACTAGCGGGAGGTGTAGATACGCAGTATTTT
CASSPTLAGGVDTQYF
>TRBJ1-1|-|-|TRBV19
TGTGCCAGGGCCGGTATGGGCAGGGAAGCGAACACTGAAGCTTTCTTT
CARAGMGREANTEAFF
>TRBJ1-6|-|TRBD1|TRBV14
TGTGCCAGCAGCACCGGACAGGGGTCGGTTTTTAATTCACCCCTCCACTTT
CASSTGQGSVFNSPLHF